This T cell receptor beta chain stems from a study of blood T cell repertoires in COVID-19. This table comes from immunoSEQ multiplex PCR, and its TCRdb copy is limited to in-frame clones, with some not included. The sample contains nearly 350,000 clones, about 89% of which appear only once. The sample comprised peripheral blood. This TCR was recovered from a woman between 45 and 60 years old with COVID-19, enrolled during active disease.

CDR3 sequence (DNA): TGTGCCATCAGTTTGGGGGGAGATACGCAGTATTTT. This codes for CAISLGGDTQYF. This rearrangement joins TRBV10-3 to TRBJ2-3; D is perhaps TRBD2 (6 bases). In germline, CDR1 is ENHRY, CDR2 SYGVKD. The CDR3 extends over 12 amino acids. With 5 bases removed from V and 5 bases from J, the gap between germline ends came to 8 bases.